The 20 T cell receptor beta chains below all came from one sample that was sequenced in a study of blood T cell repertoires in COVID-19. Repertoires were generated with immunoSEQ multiplex PCR, while TCRdb's copy carries only in-frame clones and drops some. The sample records fewer than 350,000 clones, 80% to 90% being singletons. Specimen: PBMCs or T cells enriched from blood (not recorded which). Receptors were obtained from a woman aged 35 to 49 with acute COVID-19.

The chain is built from TRBV19 and TRBJ2-1; 14 bases fit TRBD2. CDR1 is LNHDA and CDR2 is SQIVND in the germline V gene (reference sequence). The CDR3 consists of 15 residues. The V gene end was trimmed by 4 bases and the J gene end by 8 bases; junction bases not matched to a gene: 4. The CDR3: CASSTQGLAGDEQFF. CDR3 in DNA: TGTGCCAGTAGTACCCAGGGACTAGCGGGAGATGAGCAGTTCTTC.

The V and J genes are TRBV7-2 and TRBJ2-7; the D gene is possibly TRBD1 (7 bases). The germline CDR1 and CDR2 sequences are SGHTA and FQGNSA. This CDR3 is 15 amino acids long. Trimming stripped 4 bases from V and 0 bases from J, with 13 bases between. This CDR3 reads CASSSGGTASYEQYF. The CDR3 bases are TGTGCCAGCAGCTCGGGCGGGACAGCCTCCTACGAGCAGTACTTC.

The rearrangement links TRBV20-1 to TRBJ2-5; D is perhaps TRBD2 (5 bases). The length of the CDR3 is 15 residues. CDR1 DFQATT and CDR2 SNEGSKA come from the germline V gene (reference sequence). V lost 3 bases and J 0 bases, leaving 14 bases between the germline ends. CDR3 residues: CSASSVGSYQETQYF. Written as DNA, the CDR3 is TGCAGTGCTAGTAGTGTGGGGAGCTACCAAGAGACCCAGTACTTC.

This clone was picked up one time. The chain carries TRBV7-2 and TRBJ1-5; possibly TRBD1 for D (6 bases). The CDR3 length is 15 residues. Germline CDR1 reads SGHTA; CDR2 reads FQGNSA. Trimming shortened V by 1 base and J by 7 bases, and 14 bases separated the two germline ends. CDR3 residues: CASSLEQGSGQPQHF. The CDR3 DNA follows: TGTGCCAGCAGCTTAGAGCAGGGGTCTGGCCAGCCCCAGCATTTT.

This clone showed up just once. The chain recombines TRBV28 with TRBJ2-1; 7 positions match TRBD1. V gave up 7 bases and J gave up 7 bases; unmatched junction bases: 10. The CDR3 extends over 14 amino acids. The germline V gene has CDR1 MDHEN and CDR2 SYDVKM. CDR3 sequence reads: CASKPTGKLNEQFF. For the CDR3, the DNA is TGTGCCAGCAAACCGACAGGGAAATTGAATGAGCAGTTCTTC.

The chain combines TRBV11-2 with TRBJ2-1, with 14 positions matching TRBD2. J was trimmed by 13 bases and V by 0 bases; bases with no gene match: 2. The germline gives CDR1 SGHAT, CDR2 FQNNGV. The CDR3 extends over 14 amino acids. The CDR3 loop is CASSLDGLAGGQFF. CDR3 nucleotides: TGTGCCAGCAGCTTAGATGGACTAGCGGGGGGCCAGTTCTTC.

The rearrangement uses TRBV6-4 and TRBJ2-1, with 11 bases that match TRBD1. The CDR3 extends over 18 amino acids. The V gene end was trimmed by 2 bases and the J gene end by 6 bases; junction bases not matched to a gene: 12. Germline values: CDR1 MRHNA, CDR2 SNTAGT. CDR3 sequence: CASSDIGAGQGDFNEQFF. CDR3 DNA: TGTGCCAGCAGTGACATAGGGGCGGGACAGGGGGACTTCAATGAGCAGTTCTTC.

V gene TRBV5-1 combines with J gene TRBJ2-7; D remains unclear. The germline V and J ends were trimmed by 6 bases and 0 bases, with 13 bases remaining between them. Germline V gene sequence: CDR1 SGHRS, CDR2 YFSETQ. This CDR3 has 14 amino acids. The CDR3 bases are TGCGCCAGCAAGAGGTGGAGTGACTCCTACGAGCAGTACTTC. Its translation is CASKRWSDSYEQYF.

CDR3 in amino acids: CASSLAPAGNSYEQYF. CDR3 in DNA: TGTGCCAGCAGCTTAGCCCCAGCGGGGAACTCCTACGAGCAGTACTTC. The J gene is TRBJ2-7, the V gene TRBV7-2; TRBD2 matches 7 bases. This CDR3 has 16 amino acids. The germline V gene has CDR1 SGHTA and CDR2 FQGNSA. V gave up 0 bases and J gave up 0 bases; unmatched junction bases: 5.

The CDR3: CASKIAGQETQYF. The CDR3 nucleotides read TGTGCCAGTAAAATAGCAGGGCAAGAGACCCAGTACTTC. The chain couples TRBV19 to TRBJ2-5; D perhaps matches TRBD1 (5 bases). Trimming pared 7 bases from V and 2 bases from J, leaving 11 bases between. This CDR3 has 13 residues. CDR1 and CDR2 from the germline V gene are LNHDA and SQIVND (reference sequence).

Concerning this clone itself: This sample includes further DNA sequences coding for the same CDR3. The chain links TRBV11-2 to TRBJ1-1, with 7 bases that match TRBD1. The germline V gene encodes CDR1 SGHAT and CDR2 FQNNGV. Trimming at V came to 5 bases and at J to 5 bases, leaving 5 bases not matched to a gene. The CDR3 consists of 13 residues. The CDR3 region has the DNA TGTGCCAGCAGCCCCCGACAGGGTACTGAAGCTTTCTTT. This translates into CASSPRQGTEAFF.

This clone appeared many times. V is TRBV7-2 and J is TRBJ1-5; perhaps TRBD1 as D (6 bases). The CDR3 contains 13 residues. V shed 8 bases and J shed 2 bases, with 10 bases lying between them. CDR1 and CDR2 (germline): SGHTA, FQGNSA. The CDR3 nucleotides are TGTGCCAGCGCCGCAGGGGGCAATCAGCCCCAGCATTTT. It is translated as CASAAGGNQPQHF.

This clone appeared a single time. This chain connects TRBV5-6 to TRBJ2-7; possible D gene TRBD1, 7 bases. Germline lookup yields CDR1 SGHDT and CDR2 YYEEEE. This CDR3 has 12 amino acids. V was clipped by 5 bases and J by 7 bases, with 13 bases between them. CDR3 in DNA: TGTGCCAGCAGTACAGGGGCGGGGGAGCAGTACTTC. Translated: CASSTGAGEQYF.

This chain links TRBV9 with TRBJ1-1; D gene unclear. Germline V gene lookup returns CDR1 SGDLS and CDR2 YYNGEE. CDR3 size: 17 residues. V lost 3 bases, J lost 2 bases, and 20 bases lay in between. CDR3 protein: CASSANSRHPLNTEAFF. The CDR3 DNA reads TGTGCCAGCAGCGCGAACTCGAGACACCCACTCAACACTGAAGCTTTCTTT.

The chain recombines TRBV28 with TRBJ2-2, with D perhaps TRBD2 (7 bases). Germline lookup yields CDR1 MDHEN and CDR2 SYDVKM. The V end lost 5 bases, the J end lost 6 bases, and 25 bases lay between the germline ends. This CDR3 has 18 amino acids. The CDR3 spells CASSPYAGGGGSSGELFF. CDR3 sequence (DNA): TGTGCCAGCAGTCCATATGCCGGGGGCGGGGGTTCGTCCGGGGAGCTGTTTTTT.

Only a few counts were recorded for this clone. This chain joins TRBV28 and TRBJ1-5, with D maybe TRBD1 (6 bases). There are 13 residues in the CDR3. The V and J ends lost 6 bases and 6 bases respectively, with 12 bases between them. CDR1 is MDHEN, CDR2 SYDVKM, per germline. The CDR3 bases are TGTGCCAGCAGATCCCTAGGGGGTCAGCCCCAGCATTTT. Translation gives CASRSLGGQPQHF.

The V gene is TRBV29-1, the J gene TRBJ1-5, with 7 bases identical to TRBD1. The CDR3 sequence is 13 residues long. After removal of 4 bases from V and 6 bases from J, the junction contained 6 bases not matched to a gene. Germline V gene sequence: CDR1 SQVTM, CDR2 ANQGSEA. CDR3 in amino acids: CSVVLGTAQPQHF. The CDR3 nucleotides are TGCAGCGTTGTCCTCGGGACAGCTCAGCCCCAGCATTTT. Looking up the rest from reference TRBV29-1 and TRBJ1-5 gives the full variable domain: SAVISQKPSRDICQRGTSLTIQCQVDSQVTMMFWYRQQPGQSLTLIATANQGSEATYESGFVIDKFPISRPNLTFSTLTVSNMSPEDSSIYLCSVVLGTAQPQHFGDGTRLSIL.

This chain joins TRBV28 and TRBJ1-3, with TRBD1 matching 7 bases. The germline V gene has CDR1 MDHEN and CDR2 SYDVKM. J was trimmed by 0 bases and V by 1 base; bases with no gene match: 12. The CDR3 has 19 residues. The CDR3 region has the DNA TGTGCCAGCAGTTTATTCCGGGACAGATTTATTTCCTCTGGAAACACCATATATTTT. Its protein product is CASSLFRDRFISSGNTIYF.

CDR3 sequence (DNA): TGTGCCAGCAGTTTATTAATGACAGGGAAAGCTTTCTTT. This translates into CASSLLMTGKAFF. The chain recombines TRBV27 with TRBJ1-1; 7 nucleotides match TRBD1. Germline V CDR1 and CDR2: MNHEY, SMNVEV (reference sequence). Germline trimming cut 1 base from V and 9 bases from J; bases unmatched to any gene: 5. The CDR3 consists of 13 residues.

This clone was observed a single time. V usage is TRBV6-2 or TRBV6-3 and J usage is TRBJ2-2; 8 bases line up with TRBD1. The germline CDR1 and CDR2 sequences are MNHEY and SVGEGT. Trimming cost V 5 bases and J 5 bases; bases outside gene matches: 7. CDR3 length: 15 residues. The CDR3 region is CASSPQRTGTGELFF. CDR3 DNA: TGTGCCAGCAGTCCACAACGGACAGGGACCGGGGAGCTGTTTTTT.